Listed below are T cell receptor beta chains from one sample, sequenced in a study of blood T cell repertoires in COVID-19. Sequencing was performed with immunoSEQ multiplex PCR; in TCRdb, only in-frame clones are kept and a portion is missing. The sample holds about 140,000 clones; less than 90% are singletons and the top ten take 2.5% to 3%. Sequenced material: peripheral blood. Every receptor here comes from a human donor with COVID-19, enrolled during active disease. The donor label of this sample is uncertain. CDR3s include the opening cysteine and the closing phenylalanine or tryptophan. Each record gives: V gene, clone size, D gene, J gene, CDR3 protein, CDR3 DNA. The D gene is left open where the match is weak. Expanded clones are given a class, and other clones once, few, many or no size at all.

v_gene: TRBV19; abundance: few; d_gene: TRBD1; j_gene: TRBJ1-2; CDR3aa: CASSIDHRGLNYGYTF; CDR3nt: TGTGCCAGTAGTATTGACCACAGGGGGCTCAACTATGGCTACACCTTC
v_gene: TRBV3-1/TRBV3-2; abundance: NA; d_gene: NA; j_gene: TRBJ1-2; CDR3aa: CASSQVAATLIGYTF; CDR3nt: TGTGCCAGCAGCCAAGTAGCAGCTACACTCATTGGCTACACCTTC
v_gene: TRBV29-1; abundance: NA; d_gene: NA; j_gene: TRBJ2-3; CDR3aa: CSVEMGGDTQYF; CDR3nt: TGCAGCGTTGAAATGGGGGGAGATACGCAGTATTTT
v_gene: TRBV4-1; abundance: NA; d_gene: TRBD1; j_gene: TRBJ1-4; CDR3aa: CASSQGTGVAEKLFF; CDR3nt: TGCGCCAGCAGCCAAGGGACAGGGGTGGCAGAAAAACTGTTTTTT
v_gene: TRBV12-3/TRBV12-4; abundance: NA; d_gene: NA; j_gene: TRBJ1-1; CDR3aa: CASSRTENTEAFF; CDR3nt: TGTGCCAGCAGTCGGACAGAGAACACTGAAGCTTTCTTT
v_gene: TRBV9; abundance: NA; d_gene: NA; j_gene: TRBJ1-2; CDR3aa: CASSGRGGDTYGYTF; CDR3nt: TGTGCCAGCAGCGGCCGAGGGGGGGACACCTATGGCTACACCTTC
v_gene: TRBV5-1; abundance: NA; d_gene: TRBD1; j_gene: TRBJ1-5; CDR3aa: CASSPDREPNQPQHF; CDR3nt: TGCGCCAGCAGCCCGGACAGGGAGCCCAATCAGCCCCAGCATTTT
v_gene: TRBV15; abundance: NA; d_gene: NA; j_gene: TRBJ1-6; CDR3aa: CATSLVRAYNSPLHF; CDR3nt: TGTGCCACCAGTTTGGTCAGGGCCTATAATTCACCCCTCCACTTT
v_gene: TRBV30; abundance: NA; d_gene: NA; j_gene: TRBJ1-6; CDR3aa: CAWRYYEGFYNSPLHF; CDR3nt: TGTGCCTGGCGGTACTATGAAGGATTTTATAATTCACCCCTCCACTTT
v_gene: TRBV24-1; abundance: NA; d_gene: TRBD1; j_gene: TRBJ1-2; CDR3aa: CATSGRSGTGGGYTF; CDR3nt: TGTGCCACCAGCGGGAGGTCCGGGACAGGGGGTGGCTACACCTTC